The present TCR beta chain was sequenced within a study of OX40 agonist ivuxolimab in advanced cancers. The study's findings and limits: Fewer expanded clones were found on average in CD4+ than in CD8+ T cells.

TCRdb's copy holds only in-frame clones and misses some; the assay was immunoSEQ multiplex PCR. The repertoire holds fewer than 65,000 clones, with 91% as singletons. Note on this clone: Its specificity is not known.

The CDR3 is 15 residues long. With 8 bases removed from V and 0 bases from J, the gap between germline ends came to 16 bases. From germline, CDR1 is MNHNY and CDR2 SVGAGI (reference sequence). The sample was CD4+ or CD8+ T cells sorted from blood, taken in a trial of the OX40 agonist ivuxolimab. The chain recombines TRBV6-6 with TRBJ1-1; D uncertain. This sequence was found in an adult with an advanced solid tumor such as melanoma, head and neck, liver or kidney cancer. The DNA for the CDR3 is TGTGCCAGCGCGTTCCCGGGAGGCGTGAACACTGAAGCTTTCTTT. The encoded protein is CASAFPGGVNTEAFF.